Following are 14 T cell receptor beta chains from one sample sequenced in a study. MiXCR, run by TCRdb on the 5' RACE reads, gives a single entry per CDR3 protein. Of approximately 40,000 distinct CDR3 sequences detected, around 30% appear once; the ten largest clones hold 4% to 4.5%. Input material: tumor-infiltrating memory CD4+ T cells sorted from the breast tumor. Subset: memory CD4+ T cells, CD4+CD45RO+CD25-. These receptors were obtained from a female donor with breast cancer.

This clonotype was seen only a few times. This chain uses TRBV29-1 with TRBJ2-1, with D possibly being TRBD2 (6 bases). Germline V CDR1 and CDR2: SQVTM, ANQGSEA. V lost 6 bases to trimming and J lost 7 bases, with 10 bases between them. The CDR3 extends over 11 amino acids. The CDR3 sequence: CSVAGGNEQFF. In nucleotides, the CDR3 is TGCAGCGTCGCTGGGGGGAATGAGCAGTTCTTC.

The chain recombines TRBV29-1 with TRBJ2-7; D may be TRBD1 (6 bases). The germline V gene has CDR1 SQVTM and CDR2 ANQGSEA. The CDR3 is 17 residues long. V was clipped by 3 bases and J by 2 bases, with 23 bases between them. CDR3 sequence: CSVDGVSGTRRTYEQYF. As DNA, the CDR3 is TGCAGCGTTGATGGGGTGTCAGGGACACGAAGAACCTACGAGCAGTACTTC.

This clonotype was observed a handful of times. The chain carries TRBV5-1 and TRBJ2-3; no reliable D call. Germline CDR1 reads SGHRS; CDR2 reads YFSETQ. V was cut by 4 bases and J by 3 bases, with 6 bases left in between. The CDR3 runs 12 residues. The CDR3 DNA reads TGCGCCAGCAGCGAGGAAACAGATACGCAGTATTTT. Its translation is CASSEETDTQYF.

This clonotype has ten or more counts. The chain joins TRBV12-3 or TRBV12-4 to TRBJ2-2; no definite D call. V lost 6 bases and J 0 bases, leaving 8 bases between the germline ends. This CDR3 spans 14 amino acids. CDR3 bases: TGTGCCAGCAGAGCCCTCGCGAACACCGGGGAGCTGTTTTTT. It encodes CASRALANTGELFF.

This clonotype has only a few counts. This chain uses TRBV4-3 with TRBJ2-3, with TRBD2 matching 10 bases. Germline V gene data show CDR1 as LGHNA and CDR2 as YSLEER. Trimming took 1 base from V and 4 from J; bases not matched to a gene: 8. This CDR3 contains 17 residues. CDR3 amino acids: CASSQGWTSGVSDTQYF. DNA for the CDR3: TGCGCCAGCAGCCAAGGCTGGACTAGCGGTGTTTCAGATACGCAGTATTTT.

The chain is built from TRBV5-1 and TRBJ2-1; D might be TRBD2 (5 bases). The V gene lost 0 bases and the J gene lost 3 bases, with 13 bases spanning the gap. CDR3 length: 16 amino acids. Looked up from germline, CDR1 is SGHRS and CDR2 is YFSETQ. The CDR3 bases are TGCGCCAGCAGCTTGGATCCCCCCCGGGGCTACAATGAGCAGTTCTTC. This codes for CASSLDPPRGYNEQFF. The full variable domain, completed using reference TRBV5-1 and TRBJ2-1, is KAGVTQTPRYLIKTRGQQVTLSCSPISGHRSVSWYQQTPGQGLQFLFEYFSETQRNKGNFPGRFSGRQFSNSRSEMNVSTLELGDSALYLCASSLDPPRGYNEQFFGPGTRLTVL.

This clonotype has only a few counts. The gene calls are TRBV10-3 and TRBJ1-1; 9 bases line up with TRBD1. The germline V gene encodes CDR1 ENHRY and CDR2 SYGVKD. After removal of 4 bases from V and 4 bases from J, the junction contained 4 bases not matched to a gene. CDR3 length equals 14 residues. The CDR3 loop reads CAISGDRVGTEAFF. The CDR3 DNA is TGTGCCATCAGTGGGGACAGGGTCGGCACTGAAGCTTTCTTT.

The CDR3 coding sequence is TGCGCCAGCAGCTCCGGAGGGGGACAGTACGTCTATGGCTACACCTTC. Its translation: CASSSGGGQYVYGYTF. The chain joins TRBV5-1 to TRBJ1-2; 7 nucleotides match TRBD1. Germline V gene sequence: CDR1 SGHRS, CDR2 YFSETQ. CDR3 length: 16 residues. After removal of 3 bases from V and 4 bases from J, the junction contained 12 bases not matched to a gene.

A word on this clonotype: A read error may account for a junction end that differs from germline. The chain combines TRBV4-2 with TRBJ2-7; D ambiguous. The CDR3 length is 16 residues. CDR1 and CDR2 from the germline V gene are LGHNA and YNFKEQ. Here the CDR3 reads CASGQDREYPSYEQYF. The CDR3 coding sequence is TGTGCCAGCGGCCAAGATAGGGAATACCCCTCCTACGAGCAGTACTTC.

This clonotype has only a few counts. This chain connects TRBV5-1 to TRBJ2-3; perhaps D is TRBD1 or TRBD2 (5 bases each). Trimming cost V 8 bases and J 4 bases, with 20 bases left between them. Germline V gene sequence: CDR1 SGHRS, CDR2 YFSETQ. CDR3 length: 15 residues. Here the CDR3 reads CARTPGRLESDTQYF. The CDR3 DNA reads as TGCGCCAGGACGCCGGGACGATTAGAATCAGATACGCAGTATTTT.

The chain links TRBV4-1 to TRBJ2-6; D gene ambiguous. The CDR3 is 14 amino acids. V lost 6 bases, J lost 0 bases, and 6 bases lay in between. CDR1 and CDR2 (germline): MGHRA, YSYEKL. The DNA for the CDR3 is TGCGCCAGCAGTCCCTACTCTGGGGCCAACGTCCTGACTTTC. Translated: CASSPYSGANVLTF.

The CDR3 protein is CATSRDPGQLSYEQYF. In DNA form, the CDR3 reads TGTGCCACCAGCAGAGATCCCGGACAGCTCTCCTACGAGCAGTACTTC. J is TRBJ2-7 and V is TRBV15; possibly TRBD1 for D (6 bases). CDR3 length equals 16 residues. Between the trimmed V and J ends, which lost 0 bases and 0 bases, there was a span of 12 bases. The V gene's germline CDR1 is LNHNV and CDR2 YYDKDF (reference sequence).

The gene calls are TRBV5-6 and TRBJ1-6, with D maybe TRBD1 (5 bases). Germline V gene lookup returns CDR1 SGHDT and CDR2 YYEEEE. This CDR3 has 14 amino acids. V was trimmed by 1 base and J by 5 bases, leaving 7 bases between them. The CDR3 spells CASSLRGNNSPLHF. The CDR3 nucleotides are TGTGCCAGCAGCTTGCGGGGGAATAATTCACCCCTCCACTTT. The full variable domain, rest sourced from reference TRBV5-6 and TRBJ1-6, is DAGVTQSPTHLIKTRGQQVTLRCSPKSGHDTVSWYQQALGQGPQFIFQYYEEEERQRGNFPDRFSGHQFPNYSSELNVNALLLGDSALYLCASSLRGNNSPLHFGNGTRLTVT.

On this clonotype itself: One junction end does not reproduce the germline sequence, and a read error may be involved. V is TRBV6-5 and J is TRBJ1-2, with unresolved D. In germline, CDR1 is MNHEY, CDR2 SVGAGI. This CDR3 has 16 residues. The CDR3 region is CASSYSVQLPIYGFTF. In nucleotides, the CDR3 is TGTGCCAGCAGTTACTCCGTACAGCTTCCAATCTATGGCTTCACCTTC.